The rows below give T cell receptor beta chains drawn from one sample of a study of blood T cell repertoires in COVID-19. This table comes from immunoSEQ multiplex PCR, and its TCRdb copy is limited to in-frame clones, with some not included. In the table there are 150,000 or so clones, around 90% of which are singletons. What was sequenced was PBMCs or T cells enriched from blood (not recorded which). All receptors derive from a middle-aged woman who had been exposed to COVID-19. CDR3s leave out the opening cysteine and the closing phenylalanine or tryptophan. Fields, in order: V gene, J gene, clone size, CDR3 protein. Clone size is not always given. Where it is, it says once, few, many or a class for expanded clones.

TRBV19	TRBJ1-2	-	ASSYQQGSGYT
TRBV6-2/TRBV6-3	TRBJ2-2	-	ASSFDREDTGELF
TRBV7-9	TRBJ2-4	-	ASSLQGAAKNIQY
TRBV5-4	TRBJ2-7	once	ASSEPGLAVYEQY
TRBV28	TRBJ2-7	-	ASSFVLLTPYEQY
TRBV19	TRBJ2-7	once	ASSMEGQGQYEQY
TRBV19	TRBJ2-1	-	ASEEKRWLAGRNEQF
TRBV6-5	TRBJ2-2	-	ASSYGDRNTGELF
TRBV7-2	TRBJ2-1	-	ASSLEGLAVEGQF
TRBV29-1	TRBJ1-3	-	SVGQGSGNTIY
TRBV4-3	TRBJ2-3	once	ASSQGGREPDTQY
TRBV3-1/TRBV3-2	TRBJ1-6	-	ASSLGTGGTPLH
TRBV14	TRBJ1-6	-	ASSTGGNNSPLH
TRBV7-9	TRBJ1-3	-	ASSSLDRSGNTIY
TRBV29-1	TRBJ1-2	-	SVGTANYGYT
TRBV7-9	TRBJ1-3	-	ASSSTTGEVNTIY
TRBV16	TRBJ1-5	once	ASSQSSRDDLVRPQH
TRBV2	TRBJ2-7	-	ASSEQGTTYEQY
TRBV2	TRBJ2-2	-	ASSEETGWAGELF
TRBV6-5	TRBJ1-5	few	ASSYSVYSNQPQH
TRBV6-5	TRBJ2-7	-	ASSRREAYEQY
TRBV27	TRBJ1-1	-	ASSLGPGNTEAF
TRBV12-3/TRBV12-4	TRBJ1-1	-	ASTPTANTEAF
TRBV24-1	TRBJ2-2	-	ATSASGSAGELF
TRBV12-5	TRBJ1-4	-	ASGLVLSGFLEKLF
TRBV24-1	TRBJ2-7	-	ATSDFGYEQY
TRBV7-7	TRBJ2-5	-	ASSPGTGLVQETQY
TRBV15	TRBJ1-2	-	ATSTDRVGYT
TRBV28	TRBJ1-5	-	ASSFVDRTNQPQH
TRBV6-1	TRBJ1-5	-	ASSDRQGNQPQH
TRBV12-5	TRBJ1-4	-	ASGSGQNEKLF
TRBV9	TRBJ1-6	-	ASSVGTGGHSPLH
TRBV2	TRBJ1-4	few	ASSETGVSNEKLF
TRBV7-9	TRBJ1-3	-	ASSGLGASGNTIY
TRBV5-1	TRBJ2-2	-	ASSQDRGAGELF
TRBV28	TRBJ1-1	-	ASSLSEGMNTEAF
TRBV7-9	TRBJ1-6	-	ASSLVASSYNSPLH
TRBV5-6	TRBJ2-2	-	ASSLVPSANTGELF
TRBV6-5	TRBJ2-7	-	ASGTRTGDTYEQY
TRBV19	TRBJ1-2	-	ASSIGTGQAFVGYGYT
TRBV6-2/TRBV6-3	TRBJ2-1	-	ASSQGTGESNEQF
TRBV10-2	TRBJ2-2	-	ASSEWRGTGGGTGELF
TRBV28	TRBJ2-7	-	ATEIPSGQGPTYEQY